One sample yielded the 32 T cell receptor beta chains listed below, sequenced in a study of T cells in Graves' hyperthyroidism and ophthalmopathy. RNA transcripts served as the template for amplifying TCR beta CDR3 regions. First-round RT-PCR of the TCR CDR3 relied on the HTBI primer set. In TCRdb, the multiplex PCR reads were re-called with MiXCR into one record per CDR3 protein. The sample lists around 290,000 distinct CDR3 sequences; approximately 15% were seen once. The sequencing input was blood. The receptors derive from a woman in her thirties or forties with Graves' hyperthyroidism.

This clonotype came up a few times. The rearrangement joins TRBV7-3 to TRBJ2-3; 13 bases fit TRBD2. V lost 8 bases to trimming and J lost 1 base; unmatched junction nucleotides: 9. The CDR3 totals 17 residues. In germline, CDR1 is SGHTA, CDR2 FQGTGA. For the CDR3, the DNA is TGTGCCAGCTCACTCGGGACTAGCGGGAAGGGCACAGATACGCAGTATTTT. Protein sequence: CASSLGTSGKGTDTQYF.

As to this clonotype: This may come from a read error, since a much larger clone is one base off. The V call is TRBV2, the J call TRBJ2-1; 8 positions match TRBD1. The CDR3 is 13 amino acids. From germline, CDR1 is SNHLY and CDR2 FYNNEI. After removal of 3 bases from V and 10 bases from J, the junction contained 5 bases not matched to a gene. CDR3 amino acids: CASSDQGAGEQFF. CDR3 coding DNA: TGTGCCAGCAGTGATCAGGGGGCCGGGGAGCAGTTCTTC.

This clonotype was seen at least ten times. CDR3 nucleotides: TGTGCCAGCAGTACAGTTGGGAGGCCCCTCCACTTT. This encodes CASSTVGRPLHF. The gene calls are TRBV28 and TRBJ1-6; D not certain. The CDR3 is 12 residues long. The germline gives CDR1 MDHEN, CDR2 SYDVKM. The germline V and J ends were trimmed by 5 bases and 13 bases, with 12 bases remaining between them.

The chain recombines TRBV20-1 with TRBJ1-2; D gene unclear. The CDR3 runs 14 residues. Between the trimmed V and J ends, which lost 1 base and 2 bases, there was a span of 11 bases. Germline lookup yields CDR1 DFQATT and CDR2 SNEGSKA (reference sequence). The DNA for the CDR3 is TGCAGTGCTAGAGGGGCCAAGCACAACTATGGCTACACCTTC. This sequence encodes CSARGAKHNYGYTF.

This clonotype was detected ten times or more. This chain connects TRBV7-2 to TRBJ2-5; 8 nucleotides line up with TRBD2. V lost 5 bases and J lost 5; bases outside the gene matches: 13. The length of the CDR3 is 16 residues. The germline CDR1 and CDR2 sequences are SGHTA and FQGNSA. The CDR3 DNA reads TGTGCCAGCAGCGATAACCCGGGACTAGAAATGGAGACCCAGTACTTC. Residues: CASSDNPGLEMETQYF.

This clonotype was picked up many times. The V call is TRBV6-1, the J call TRBJ2-5; 7 bases are shared with TRBD1. V gave up 5 bases and J gave up 5 bases; unmatched junction bases: 11. The V gene's germline CDR1 is MNHNS and CDR2 SASEGT. The CDR3 runs 15 residues. CDR3 nucleotides: TGTGCCAGCAGTCCCACGACAGGGCGGAGGGAGACCCAGTACTTC. As protein: CASSPTTGRRETQYF.

V is TRBV6-1 and J is TRBJ2-1, with 10 bases matching TRBD2. J gave up 9 bases and V 2 bases, and 7 bases lay outside the gene matches. There are 15 residues in the CDR3. Germline lookup yields CDR1 MNHNS and CDR2 SASEGT. Written as DNA, the CDR3 is TGTGCCAGCAGTGAACTAGCGGGAGTTTCCCCTGAGCAGTTCTTC. Translation gives CASSELAGVSPEQFF.

This clonotype was observed a few times. The chain uses TRBV20-1 and TRBJ2-3; a possible D gene is TRBD2 (6 bases). Germline assignment: CDR1 DFQATT and CDR2 SNEGSKA (reference sequence). The V gene lost 3 bases and the J gene lost 4 bases, with 14 bases spanning the gap. CDR3 size: 14 residues. As DNA, the CDR3 is TGCAGTGCTAGTCGAGGGAGGAATGCAGATACGCAGTATTTT. Its protein is CSASRGRNADTQYF.

This clonotype was seen a handful of times. This rearrangement joins TRBV6-6 to TRBJ2-4; the D gene is possibly TRBD1 (5 bases). Germline V lookup: CDR1 MNHNY, CDR2 SVGAGI (reference sequence). CDR3 length: 15 amino acids. Trimming cost V 2 bases and J 1 base, with 9 bases left between them. CDR3 sequence reads: CASSYASGAKNIQYF. The CDR3 DNA reads as TGTGCCAGCAGTTACGCATCAGGGGCCAAAAACATTCAGTACTTC.

The V and J genes are TRBV6-1 and TRBJ1-4; D not certain. The CDR3 is made up of 15 amino acids. Trimming left V 5 bases short and J 5 bases short, with 15 bases between. The V gene's germline CDR1 is MNHNS and CDR2 SASEGT. The chain's CDR3 is CASSLTWGSNEKLFF. The CDR3 DNA reads as TGTGCCAGCAGTCTCACCTGGGGTTCAAATGAAAAACTGTTTTTT.

This clonotype was seen at least ten times. The V call is TRBV2, the J call TRBJ1-2; 7 bases are shared with TRBD1. Germline-derived CDR1 and CDR2 are SNHLY and FYNNEI. With V trimmed by 0 bases and J by 4 bases, 11 bases remained unmatched. The CDR3 runs 17 residues. The CDR3 nucleotides read TGTGCCAGCAGTGAAGCGCTTCAGGACAGGCGAGGCTATGGCTACACCTTC. Translation gives CASSEALQDRRGYGYTF. Variable domain in full (rest from reference TRBV2 and TRBJ1-2): EPEVTQTPSHQVTQMGQEVILRCVPISNHLYFYWYRQILGQKVEFLVSFYNNEISEKSEIFDDQFSVERPDGSNFTLKIRSTKLEDSAMYFCASSEALQDRRGYGYTFGSGTRLTVV.

This clonotype was detected many times. The chain recombines TRBV7-9 with TRBJ2-1; 12 bases line up with TRBD2. The germline V gene has CDR1 SEHNR and CDR2 FQNEAQ (reference sequence). CDR3 length: 15 residues. Germline trimming cut 3 bases from V and 5 bases from J; bases unmatched to any gene: 2. The DNA for the CDR3 is TGTGCCAGCAGCTTTTGGACTAGCGGGAACAATGAGCAGTTCTTC. This encodes CASSFWTSGNNEQFF. The whole variable domain, remainder taken from reference TRBV7-9 and TRBJ2-1, is DTGVSQNPRHKITKRGQNVTFRCDPISEHNRLYWYRQTLGQGPEFLTYFQNEAQLEKSRLLSDRFSAERPKGSFSTLEIQRTEQGDSAMYLCASSFWTSGNNEQFFGPGTRLTVL.

The table lists this clonotype with many counts. The rearrangement joins TRBV28 to TRBJ2-7; D not resolved. The V gene lost 6 bases and the J gene lost 2 bases, with 14 bases spanning the gap. Germline CDR1 is MDHEN and CDR2 is SYDVKM. The length of the CDR3 is 14 residues. The CDR3 DNA is TGTGCCAGCAGCCGACGGACCTTCACCTACGAGCAGTACTTC. This gives the protein CASSRRTFTYEQYF.

This clonotype was found a few times. The chain uses TRBV19 and TRBJ2-5, with D possibly called TRBD1 or TRBD2 (6 bases each). V gave up 4 bases and J gave up 0 bases, with 12 bases separating them. The V gene's germline CDR1 is LNHDA and CDR2 SQIVND (reference sequence). The CDR3 is 15 amino acids. CDR3 in amino acids: CASSRGGSYQETQYF. For the CDR3, the DNA is TGTGCCAGTAGTAGAGGGGGGTCGTACCAAGAGACCCAGTACTTC.

At least ten counts were recorded for this clonotype. The chain has TRBV4-2 and TRBJ1-2; tentative D call: TRBD1 (5 bases). Deletions cut 5 bases from V and 2 bases from J, with 18 bases between. The CDR3 length is 16 residues. Germline values: CDR1 LGHNA, CDR2 YNFKEQ. The CDR3 DNA follows: TGTGCCAGCAGCGGAAGTCCAGCGCGGGACAACTATGGCTACACCTTC. This codes for CASSGSPARDNYGYTF.

This clonotype has a count of ten or more. This rearrangement joins TRBV28 to TRBJ2-7; 7 bases line up with TRBD1. V trimming: 5 bases; J trimming: 0 bases; junction bases outside the gene matches: 4. CDR1 MDHEN and CDR2 SYDVKM come from the germline V gene. The CDR3 has 14 amino acids. The CDR3 DNA reads TGTGCCAGCAGTGACCGGGACAGCTCCTACGAGCAGTACTTC. Protein: CASSDRDSSYEQYF.

The chain has TRBV10-3 and TRBJ1-3, with TRBD1 as a possible D gene (5 bases). Trimming stripped 0 bases from V and 0 bases from J, with 9 bases between. The CDR3 consists of 16 residues. The germline CDR1 and CDR2 sequences are ENHRY and SYGVKD. CDR3 region: CAISESTVNSGNTIYF. In DNA form, the CDR3 reads TGTGCCATCAGTGAGTCGACAGTAAACTCTGGAAACACCATATATTTT.

V and J are TRBV10-2 and TRBJ1-2; no clear D gene. Trimming removed 0 bases from V and 8 bases from J, with 13 bases in between. The CDR3 covers 14 residues. CDR1 and CDR2 (germline): WSHSY, SAAADI. Here the CDR3 DNA reads TGCGCCAGCAGTGAGTCGATGAGAGTTTGGGGCTACACCTTC. Translation gives CASSESMRVWGYTF.

This clonotype was observed many times. V and J are TRBV12-3 or TRBV12-4 and TRBJ2-2; D not resolved. The CDR3 spans 13 residues. Trimming left V 2 bases short and J 6 bases short, with 7 bases between. In DNA, the CDR3 is TGTGCCAGCAGTTTATCCGAGCCCGGGGAGCTGTTTTTT. Translation: CASSLSEPGELFF.

This clonotype was counted at least ten times. This chain links TRBV6-1 with TRBJ2-3; 9 bases align to TRBD1. J lost 2 bases, V lost 3 bases, and 9 bases had no gene match. This CDR3 has 17 amino acids. Germline CDR1 is MNHNS and CDR2 is SASEGT. DNA for the CDR3: TGTGCCAGCAGTGACCGGCGGAGGACAGGGGCCACAGATACGCAGTATTTT. As protein: CASSDRRRTGATDTQYF.

This clonotype has more than one count but fewer than ten. This chain links TRBV7-9 with TRBJ2-3; 7 bases are shared with TRBD2. Losses at the gene ends were 5 bases for V and 1 base for J; bases not matched to a gene: 12. Germline V gives CDR1 SEHNR, CDR2 FQNEAQ (reference sequence). The CDR3 sequence is 17 residues long. The CDR3 DNA reads TGTGCCAGCAGCACGGCGCTAGCGGCCCCGGGCACAGATACGCAGTATTTT. Translating gives CASSTALAAPGTDTQYF.

This clonotype has a count of ten or more. V usage is TRBV2 and J usage is TRBJ1-4, with D possibly matching TRBD1 (5 bases). This CDR3 has 14 residues. Germline assignment: CDR1 SNHLY and CDR2 FYNNEI. Trimming took 7 bases from V and 8 from J, leaving 17 bases between them. The CDR3 coding sequence is TGTGCCAGCAAGGTGAGGACAACGGGCGAAAAACTGTTTTTT. This gives the protein CASKVRTTGEKLFF.

This clonotype came up many times. The chain combines TRBV5-6 with TRBJ2-3; TRBD2 might be the D (5 bases). V dropped 3 bases and J dropped 3 bases, with 8 bases sitting between them. CDR1 is SGHDT, CDR2 YYEEEE, per germline. This CDR3 has 13 residues. For the CDR3, the DNA is TGTGCCAGCAGCTGGACGGGGACAGATACGCAGTATTTT. This encodes CASSWTGTDTQYF.

This clonotype came up a few times. The V and J genes are TRBV20-1 and TRBJ2-5; D is unclear. The CDR3 totals 15 residues. Germline values: CDR1 DFQATT, CDR2 SNEGSKA (reference sequence). The germline V and J ends were trimmed by 6 bases and 4 bases, with 21 bases remaining between them. The CDR3 nucleotides are TGCAGTGCCCAGGATCGGCGAGCCTCCGGAGAGACCCAGTACTTC. Its protein is CSAQDRRASGETQYF.

Many counts were recorded for this clonotype. The rearrangement joins TRBV20-1 to TRBJ2-7; D is possibly TRBD2 (6 bases). The CDR3 sequence is 15 residues long. CDR1 is DFQATT, CDR2 SNEGSKA, per germline (reference sequence). Trimming removed 1 base at V and 5 bases at J, with 18 bases between. The CDR3 region is CSARAGAGPFDEQYF. CDR3 in DNA: TGCAGTGCTAGAGCAGGTGCGGGGCCGTTCGACGAGCAGTACTTC.

The CDR3 DNA reads as TGTGCCAGCACTTCGGGTTTGGGGAAGGGAGGAAACACCATATATTTT. Protein product: CASTSGLGKGGNTIYF. The chain combines TRBV12-3 or TRBV12-4 with TRBJ1-3; D is undetermined. The CDR3 totals 16 residues. The ends were cut back, 7 bases at V and 4 bases at J, with 20 bases in the middle.

This clonotype showed up many times. The chain carries TRBV2 and TRBJ2-3; possible D gene TRBD2, 6 bases. Germline CDR1 reads SNHLY; CDR2 reads FYNNEI. V was clipped by 6 bases and J by 4 bases, with 14 bases between them. This CDR3 is built from 14 residues. CDR3 protein: CASRPGRGADTQYF. The CDR3 DNA sequence: TGTGCCAGCAGGCCGGGGCGCGGGGCAGATACGCAGTATTTT. Drawing the rest from reference TRBV2 and TRBJ2-3, the complete variable domain is EPEVTQTPSHQVTQMGQEVILRCVPISNHLYFYWYRQILGQKVEFLVSFYNNEISEKSEIFDDQFSVERPDGSNFTLKIRSTKLEDSAMYFCASRPGRGADTQYFGPGTRLTVL.

With respect to this clonotype: This may stem from a read error, because a much larger clone lies one nucleotide away. This sequence joins TRBV29-1 and TRBJ2-1, with 9 bases matching TRBD2. The CDR3 has 14 amino acids. Germline loops: CDR1 SQVTM, CDR2 ANQGSEA. Here the CDR3 reads CSVPAGGRSDEQSF. The CDR3 DNA is TGCAGCGTTCCGGCGGGAGGGCGGTCGGATGAGCAGTCCTTC.

Ten or more counts support this clonotype. This sequence joins TRBV7-8 and TRBJ2-1, with D possibly called TRBD1 or TRBD2 (5 bases each). This CDR3 spans 16 amino acids. Per the germline V gene, CDR1 is SGHVS and CDR2 is FQNEAQ. V lost 5 bases, J lost 5 bases, and 19 bases lay in between. For the CDR3, the DNA is TGTGCCAGCAGCCCCCGCCGGGGCTCCGGCGACAATGAGCAGTTCTTC. It encodes CASSPRRGSGDNEQFF. The full variable domain, completed using reference TRBV7-8 and TRBJ2-1, is GAGVSQSPRYKVAKRGQDVALRCDPISGHVSLFWYQQALGQGPEFLTYFQNEAQLDKSGLPSDRFFAERPEGSVSTLKIQRTQQEDSAVYLCASSPRRGSGDNEQFFGPGTRLTVL.

This clonotype was detected ten times or more. This rearrangement joins TRBV6-2 or TRBV6-3 to TRBJ1-2; D is uncertain. Trimming pared 4 bases from V and 2 bases from J, leaving 8 bases between. CDR1 and CDR2 (germline): MNHEY, SVGEGT. CDR3 length: 13 residues. CDR3 coding DNA: TGTGCCAGCAGTTTGGACTCGAACTATGGCTACACCTTC. Its translation: CASSLDSNYGYTF.

This clonotype was detected ten times or more. The chain couples TRBV20-1 to TRBJ1-2; D is possibly TRBD1 (5 bases). From germline, CDR1 is DFQATT and CDR2 SNEGSKA (reference sequence). V lost 0 bases, J lost 2 bases, and 13 bases lay in between. This CDR3 spans 15 amino acids. CDR3 loop: CSARDLGRRNYGYTF. As DNA, the CDR3 is TGCAGTGCTAGAGATTTGGGACGGCGAAACTATGGCTACACCTTC.

Comments on this clonotype: Germline is not matched at one junction end, which may reflect a read error. This chain joins TRBV20-1 and TRBJ1-2, with D unclear. This CDR3 spans 11 amino acids. The germline V gene has CDR1 DFQATT and CDR2 SNEGSKA (reference sequence). CDR3 sequence reads: CSAESNYGYIF. The CDR3 nucleotides are TGCAGTGCCGAGAGTAACTATGGCTACATCTTC.